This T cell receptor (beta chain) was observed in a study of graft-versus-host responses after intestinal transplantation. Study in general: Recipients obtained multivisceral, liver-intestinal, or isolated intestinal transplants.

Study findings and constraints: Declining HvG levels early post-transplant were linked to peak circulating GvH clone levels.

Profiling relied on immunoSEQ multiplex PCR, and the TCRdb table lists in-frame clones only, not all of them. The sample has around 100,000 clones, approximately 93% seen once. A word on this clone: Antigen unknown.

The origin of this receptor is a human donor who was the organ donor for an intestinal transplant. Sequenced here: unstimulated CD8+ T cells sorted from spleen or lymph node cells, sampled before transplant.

CDR3 protein: CASSLARRKNTGELFF. The CDR3 nucleotides read TGTGCCAGCAGCTTAGCGCGAAGGAAGAACACCGGGGAGCTGTTTTTT. This chain links TRBV7-9 with TRBJ2-2; D is uncertain. Germline V gene data show CDR1 as SEHNR and CDR2 as FQNEAQ (reference sequence). V lost 0 bases and J 1 base, leaving 9 bases between the germline ends. This CDR3 is built from 16 residues.